The clone carrying this TCR beta chain has more than one count but fewer than ten. This sample was included in a study of blood T cell repertoires in COVID-19. Across the whole study: T cells, B-cell-depleted T cells, or PBMCs supplied cDNA or gDNA.

Only in-frame clones appear in the TCRdb table, and some are missing; sequencing was by immunoSEQ multiplex PCR. The sample has hundreds of thousands of clones; around 86% are singletons. Sequenced: peripheral blood. The TCR was taken from a man aged 55 to 69 who had recovered from COVID-19.

CDR3 sequence (DNA): TGTGCCAGCAGGGGACAGACGAACACCGGGGAGCTGTTTTTT. Protein sequence: CASRGQTNTGELFF. The V and J genes are TRBV6-1 and TRBJ2-2, with 7 bases identical to TRBD1. From germline, CDR1 is MNHNS and CDR2 SASEGT. Losses at the gene ends were 6 bases for V and 0 bases for J; bases not matched to a gene: 1. The CDR3 is made up of 14 amino acids.